Listed here is a single T cell receptor (beta chain). No antigen is known for it. The CDR3 consists of 16 residues. Germline lookup yields CDR1 MNHEY and CDR2 SMNVEV (reference sequence). The J segment lost 8 bases and the V segment lost 5 bases, leaving 11 bases of the junction unmatched. Memory CD4+ cells were the fraction left after CD45RA+ naive selection. These data are taken from a study of shared clonotypes between healthy human individuals. On the study more broadly: Participating donors consisted of a couple of women and a few men aged 18 to 49.

Only in-frame clones appear in the TCRdb table, and some are missing; sequencing was by immunoSEQ multiplex PCR. The table includes over a million clones, more than 95% detected once. Overall study findings and caveats: Non-shared clonotypes showed lower generation probabilities than clonotypes common to all four donors.

The specimen was naive CD4+ T cells sorted from blood. The subset denotes: CD45RA+ positively selected. The genes are TRBV27 and TRBJ2-4; 11 positions match TRBD2. The clonotype was recovered from a man in his thirties or forties in good health. CDR3 sequence reads: CASSMTPGLAAHIQYF. The CDR3 bases are TGTGCCAGCAGTATGACACCGGGACTAGCGGCGCACATTCAGTACTTC.